This T cell receptor (beta chain) derives from a study of cytomegalovirus exposure and HLA in healthy donors. Study-wide points: The listing of 150 or so TCR beta chains classed them as cytomegalovirus-associated.

PCR used 60 Vbeta primers and 13 Jbeta primers. Sequencing was performed with immunoSEQ multiplex PCR; in TCRdb, only in-frame clones are kept and a portion is missing. The sample carries about 180,000 clones, around 80% recorded once. As regards this clone: Its specificity is unknown.

The clonotype originates from a woman aged 55-70 years in good health and CMV-seropositive. Sequencing was done on a sample of PBMCs.

For the CDR3, the DNA is TGTGCCATCAACCGGGGACAGGGTGTTACCGGGGAGCTGTTTTTT. Translated, it gives CAINRGQGVTGELFF. The rearrangement links TRBV10-3 to TRBJ2-2; 9 bases are a match to TRBD1. This CDR3 has 15 residues. Germline V gene data show CDR1 as ENHRY and CDR2 as SYGVKD. V lost 7 bases and J lost 5; bases outside the gene matches: 8.